This T cell receptor (beta chain) is from a study of CD4 T cells in relation to SARS-CoV-2 and coronaviruses. Overall study: PBMCs were cultured with antigen for nine to eleven days before TCR beta sequencing.

Unexposed donor CD4+ T cells date from 2011-2018, before the COVID-19 pandemic. CD4+ T cells were isolated from the cells after 10 days of culture. As cell numbers allowed, unexposed-donor CD4+ T cells faced SARS-CoV-2 S/N and four cold-coronavirus spikes. Worth noting for this clone: The antigen is not known.

Clones were read by immunoSEQ multiplex PCR, and TCRdb kept only the in-frame ones, dropping some. Of 20,000 or so clones listed, about 80% are singletons. Germline V gives CDR1 ENHRY, CDR2 SYGVKD. This CDR3 comprises 14 residues. V was clipped by 8 bases and J by 10 bases; unmatched bases: 11. Sequencing input: CD4+ T cells from PBMCs, cultured in vitro. This receptor was taken from a human donor in good health. V gene TRBV10-3 combines with J gene TRBJ1-6; 7 nucleotides agree with TRBD1. In nucleotides, the CDR3 is TGTGCCATCCGTGGACAGGTAGTGGGGTCACCCCTCCACTTT. This sequence encodes CAIRGQVVGSPLHF.